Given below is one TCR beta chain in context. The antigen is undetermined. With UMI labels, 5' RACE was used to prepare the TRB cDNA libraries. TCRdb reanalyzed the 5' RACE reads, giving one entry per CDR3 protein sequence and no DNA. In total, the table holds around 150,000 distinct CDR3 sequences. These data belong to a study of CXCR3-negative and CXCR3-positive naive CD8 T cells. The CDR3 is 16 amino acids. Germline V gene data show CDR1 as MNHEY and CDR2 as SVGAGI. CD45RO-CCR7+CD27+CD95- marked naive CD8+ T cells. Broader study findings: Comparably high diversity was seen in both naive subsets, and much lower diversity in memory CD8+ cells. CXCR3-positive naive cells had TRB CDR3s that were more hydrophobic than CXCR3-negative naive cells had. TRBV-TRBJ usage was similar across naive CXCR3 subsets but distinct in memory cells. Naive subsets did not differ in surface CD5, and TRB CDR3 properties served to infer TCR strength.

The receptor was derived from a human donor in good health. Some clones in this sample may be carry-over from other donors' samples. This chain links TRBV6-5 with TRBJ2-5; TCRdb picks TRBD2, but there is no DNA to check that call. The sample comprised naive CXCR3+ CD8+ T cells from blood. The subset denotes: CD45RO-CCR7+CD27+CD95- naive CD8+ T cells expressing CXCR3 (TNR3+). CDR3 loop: CASRLTGLAGQETQYF.